This T cell receptor beta chain is from a study of blood T cell repertoires in COVID-19 (dated by TCRdb to about 2020). Notes on the research overall: The collaborator samples originated in the United States, Italy and Spain and spanned the acute and convalescent phases of COVID-19. The prospective study material was composed of cDNA or gDNA derived from T cells, B-cell-depleted T cells, or PBMCs. The repertoires were made available in a free public database intended to serve as a resource for research on the immune response to SARS-CoV-2. Where available, HLA class I and class II types were obtained from metadata supplied by the sample provider rather than from assay-based typing. The samples were drawn from two sources: the first 160 participants of the ongoing ImmuneRACE study, and fewer than 1,500 subjects contributed by 6 global collaborators. Nearly every sample came with metadata listing a de-identified subject ID, COVID-19 status, age in years and sex. Deeply sampled blood TCRbeta repertoires from subjects exposed to, actively infected with, or recovered from COVID-19 were included in the dataset.

Overall results and qualifications from the work: How much clinical and demographic metadata was included differed by source and by participant, and the metadata was provided uncurated.

TCRbeta CDR3 regions were amplified from genomic DNA using the immunoSEQ Assay, a bias-controlled multiplex PCR. On the study's bioinformatics: The number of nucleated cells in each sample was estimated by amplification of reference gene primers within the assay. To quantify the absolute abundance of each unique TCRbeta CDR3 rearrangement, sequence reads were collapsed and filtered. Productive Simpson clonality was computed per sample as the square root of Simpson's diversity index over productive rearrangements. TCRdb mirrors the immuneACCESS table, restricted to in-frame sequences. Some clones are absent from its copies; in checked studies, under half trace to an unresolved V gene, and the reason for the others is unknown. That table furnishes V, J and clone size, whereas the DNA furnished D and trimming. Across this sample there are about half a million clones, with 75% to 90% seen only once. The top ten clones comprise approximately 8% of the sample.

Participants in the prospective study were enrolled through a virtual design, were aged about 18 to 89 years, and lived in 24 United States geographic areas. Cohort assignment in the prospective study relied on participant-reported clinical history from a screening survey and a study questionnaire. ImmuneRACE Cohort 3 recovered participants were defined by two consecutive negative NP/OP PCR tests, healthcare professional clearance, or symptom resolution. In the prospective study, mobile phlebotomists collected whole blood, serum and a nasopharyngeal or oropharyngeal swab from each participant. Additional blood draws and questionnaires over a roughly two-month period could optionally be provided by prospective study participants. Before DNA extraction, prospective study blood samples were shipped either frozen or at room temperature. Note on this clone: Its antigen remains undetermined. No much larger clone is present one base from it, and per-base qualities are unavailable.

Sequences were obtained from PBMCs or T cells enriched from blood (not recorded which). The clonotype comes from an older woman who had recovered from COVID-19.

The bases read TGTGCCAGCAGTGGGGCCCCTGGGAATCAGCCCCAGCATTTT. The resulting protein is CASSGAPGNQPQHF. The V and J genes are TRBV2 and TRBJ1-5; the D gene cannot be resolved reliably. From its cysteine to its phenylalanine, the CDR3 spans 14 amino acids. CDR3 DNA only is kept here, 42 bases in frame from base 1. CDR1 and CDR2 are read off the germline V gene as SNHLY and FYNNEI. V drops 4 bases and J drops 4 bases, leaving 11 bases in between.